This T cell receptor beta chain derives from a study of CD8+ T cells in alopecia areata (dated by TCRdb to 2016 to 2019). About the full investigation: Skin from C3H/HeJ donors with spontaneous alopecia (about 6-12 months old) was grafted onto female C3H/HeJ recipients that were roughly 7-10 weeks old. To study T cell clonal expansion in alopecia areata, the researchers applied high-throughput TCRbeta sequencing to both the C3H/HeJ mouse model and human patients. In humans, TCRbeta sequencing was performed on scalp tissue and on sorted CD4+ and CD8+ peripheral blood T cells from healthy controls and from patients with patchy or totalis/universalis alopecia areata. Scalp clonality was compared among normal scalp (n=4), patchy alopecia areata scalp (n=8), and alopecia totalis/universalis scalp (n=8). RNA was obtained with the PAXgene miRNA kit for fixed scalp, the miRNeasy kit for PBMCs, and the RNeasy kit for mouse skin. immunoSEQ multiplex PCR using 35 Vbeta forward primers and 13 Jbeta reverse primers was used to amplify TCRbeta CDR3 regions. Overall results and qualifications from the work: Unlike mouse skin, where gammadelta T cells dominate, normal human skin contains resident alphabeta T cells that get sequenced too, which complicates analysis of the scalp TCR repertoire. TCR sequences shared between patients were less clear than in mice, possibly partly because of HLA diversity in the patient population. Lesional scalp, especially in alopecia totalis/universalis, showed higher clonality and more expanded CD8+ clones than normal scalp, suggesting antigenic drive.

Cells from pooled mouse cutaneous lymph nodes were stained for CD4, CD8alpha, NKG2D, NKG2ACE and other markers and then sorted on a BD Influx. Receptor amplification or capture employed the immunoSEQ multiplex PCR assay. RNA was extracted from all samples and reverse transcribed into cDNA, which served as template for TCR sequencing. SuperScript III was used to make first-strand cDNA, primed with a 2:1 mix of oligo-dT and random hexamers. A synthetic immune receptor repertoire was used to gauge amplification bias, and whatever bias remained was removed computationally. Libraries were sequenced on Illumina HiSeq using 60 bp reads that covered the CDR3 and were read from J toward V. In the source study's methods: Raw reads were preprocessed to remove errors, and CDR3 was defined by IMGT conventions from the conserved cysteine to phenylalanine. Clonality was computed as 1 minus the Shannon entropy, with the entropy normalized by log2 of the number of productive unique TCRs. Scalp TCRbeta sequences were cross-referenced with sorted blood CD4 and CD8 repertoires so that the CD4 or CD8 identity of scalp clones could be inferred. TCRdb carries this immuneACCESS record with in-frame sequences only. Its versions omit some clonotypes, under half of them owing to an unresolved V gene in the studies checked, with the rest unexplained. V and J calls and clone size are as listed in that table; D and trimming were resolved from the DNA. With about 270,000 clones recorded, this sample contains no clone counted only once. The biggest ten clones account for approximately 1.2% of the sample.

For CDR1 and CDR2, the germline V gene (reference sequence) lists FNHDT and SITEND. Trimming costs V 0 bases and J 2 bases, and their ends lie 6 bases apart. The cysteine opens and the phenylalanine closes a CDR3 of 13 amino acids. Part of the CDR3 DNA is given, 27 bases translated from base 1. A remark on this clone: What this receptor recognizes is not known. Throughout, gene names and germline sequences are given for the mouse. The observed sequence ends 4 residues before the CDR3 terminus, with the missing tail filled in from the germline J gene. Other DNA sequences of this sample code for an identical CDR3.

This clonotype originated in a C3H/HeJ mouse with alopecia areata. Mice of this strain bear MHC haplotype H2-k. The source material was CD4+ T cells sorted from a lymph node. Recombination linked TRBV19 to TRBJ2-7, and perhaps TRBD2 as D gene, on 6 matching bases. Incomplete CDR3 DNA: TGTGCCAGCAGTATAGGGGGGGCCTAT. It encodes CASSIGGAY. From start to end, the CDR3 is CASSIGGAYEQYF.